A selection of T cell receptor beta chains follows, all from one sample in a study of cytomegalovirus exposure and HLA in healthy donors. Data came from immunoSEQ multiplex PCR; TCRdb stores just in-frame clones and leaves some out. This table has nearly 100,000 clones, approximately 79% appearing once. The material sequenced was PBMCs. The origin of the receptors is a woman aged 60-70 years in good health and CMV-seropositive. Both conserved end residues are part of each CDR3. The order of the fields is V gene, D gene, clone size, J gene, CDR3 protein, CDR3 DNA. D genes are given only for firm matches. Clone size is stated in some rows and not others, as once, few, many or a class when expanded.

TRBV9,.,.,TRBJ1-5,CASSRGPNQPQHF,TGTGCCAGCAGCAGAGGTCCCAATCAGCCCCAGCATTTT
TRBV7-6,.,.,TRBJ2-3,CASSLSGVRTDTQYF,TGTGCCAGCAGCTTATCGGGAGTGAGAACAGATACGCAGTATTTT
TRBV6-5,.,few,TRBJ1-5,CASKRDNSNQPQHF,TGTGCCAGCAAGAGGGATAATAGCAATCAGCCCCAGCATTTT
TRBV5-1,TRBD2,.,TRBJ2-7,CASSRGRLAGVGSYEQYF,TGCGCCAGCAGCCGAGGGAGACTAGCGGGAGTGGGGTCCTACGAGCAGTACTTC
TRBV15,TRBD2,.,TRBJ2-2,CATSMLAGATGELFF,TGTGCCACCAGCATGCTAGCGGGAGCGACCGGGGAGCTGTTTTTT
TRBV7-9,TRBD1,.,TRBJ2-1,CASSKGQRHNEQFF,TGTGCCAGCAGCAAGGGACAGCGACACAATGAGCAGTTCTTC
TRBV6-6,TRBD1,.,TRBJ1-2,CASSYQQGSDGYTF,TGTGCCAGCAGTTACCAACAGGGGAGCGATGGCTACACCTTC
TRBV10-2,.,.,TRBJ1-2,CASSSSGERGYTF,TGCGCCAGCAGCTCATCGGGGGAGAGAGGCTACACCTTC
TRBV14,TRBD1,.,TRBJ2-7,CASSPGGYEQYF,TGTGCCAGCAGCCCAGGGGGCTACGAGCAGTACTTC
TRBV6-5,TRBD1,.,TRBJ1-4,CASRTGAGEKLFF,TGTGCCAGCAGGACAGGGGCTGGTGAAAAACTGTTTTTT
TRBV27,.,.,TRBJ1-2,CASRLRTEANYGYTF,TGTGCCAGCAGACTAAGGACAGAGGCTAACTATGGCTACACCTTC
TRBV2,.,.,TRBJ1-5,CASSVKGARSNQPQHF,TGTGCCAGCAGTGTTAAAGGGGCGCGGAGCAATCAGCCCCAGCATTTT
TRBV6-8,.,.,TRBJ2-7,CASSYRTGREYEQYF,TGTGCCAGCAGTTACCGGACAGGGAGGGAGTACGAGCAGTACTTC
TRBV29-1,.,.,TRBJ1-1,CSDGNTEAFF,TGCAGCGACGGGAACACTGAAGCTTTCTTT
TRBV6-1,TRBD1,few,TRBJ1-2,CASSETGVIGYTF,TGTGCCAGCAGTGAGACAGGGGTAATCGGCTACACCTTC
TRBV5-6,.,.,TRBJ2-3,CASSMRTTDTQYF,TGTGCCAGCAGCATGAGAACCACAGATACGCAGTATTTT
TRBV4-1,.,.,TRBJ1-1,CASSHSQGFTEAFF,TGCGCCAGCAGCCATTCCCAGGGTTTCACTGAAGCTTTCTTT
TRBV19,.,.,TRBJ2-2,CASSIIGGAGTTGELFF,TGTGCCAGTAGTATAATTGGCGGGGCGGGGACCACCGGGGAGCTGTTTTTT
TRBV5-1,.,.,TRBJ1-1,CASSLGALDTEAFF,TGCGCCAGCAGCTTGGGGGCTTTGGACACTGAAGCTTTCTTT
TRBV5-4,.,.,TRBJ1-5,CASSLDSDQPQHF,TGTGCCAGCAGCTTGGATTCTGATCAGCCCCAGCATTTT
TRBV25-1,.,.,TRBJ1-3,CASSDAGPLGNTIYF,TGTGCCAGCAGTGACGCAGGGCCTTTGGGAAACACCATATATTTT
TRBV25-1,TRBD1,.,TRBJ2-1,CASSAGTGNEQFF,TGTGCCAGCAGTGCCGGGACAGGCAATGAGCAGTTCTTC
TRBV7-2,.,.,TRBJ1-5,CASSHRFGGVGNQPQHF,TGTGCCAGCAGCCATCGTTTCGGGGGGGTAGGCAATCAGCCCCAGCATTTT
TRBV27,.,.,TRBJ1-3,CASSLYIPGNTIYF,TGTGCCAGCAGTTTATATATCCCTGGAAACACCATATATTTT
TRBV7-2,TRBD2,.,TRBJ2-3,CASSQSSGSTDTQYF,TGTGCCAGCAGTCAATCTAGCGGGAGCACAGATACGCAGTATTTT
TRBV27,TRBD2,once,TRBJ2-1,CASSPLLAGAYNEQFF,TGTGCCAGCAGCCCGCTACTAGCGGGAGCGTACAATGAGCAGTTCTTC
TRBV5-1,TRBD1,.,TRBJ2-7,CASSPSSGGYEQYF,TGCGCCAGCAGTCCCAGTTCAGGGGGCTACGAGCAGTACTTC
TRBV9,TRBD2,.,TRBJ2-2,CASSVGTSGSPGELFF,TGTGCCAGCAGCGTCGGGACTAGCGGGAGCCCCGGGGAGCTGTTTTTT
TRBV29-1,.,.,TRBJ1-1,CSVARQGNTEAFF,TGCAGCGTTGCCCGGCAGGGGAACACTGAAGCTTTCTTT
TRBV28,.,once,TRBJ2-1,CASHGIRRDTDNEQFF,TGTGCCAGCCACGGGATACGTCGGGACACGGACAATGAGCAGTTCTTC
TRBV4-2,.,.,TRBJ2-7,CASSQVNRIGEQYF,TGTGCCAGCAGCCAAGTCAACAGAATCGGCGAGCAGTACTTC
TRBV28,.,.,TRBJ1-2,CASNMGSNYGYTF,TGTGCCAGCAATATGGGCAGTAACTATGGCTACACCTTC
TRBV7-9,TRBD2,.,TRBJ2-1,CASSLGRGRAQSEQFF,TGTGCCAGCAGCTTAGGGCGCGGGAGGGCCCAGAGTGAGCAGTTCTTC
TRBV15,.,few,TRBJ2-1,CATSRDGGEVPEQFF,TGTGCCACCAGCAGAGACGGGGGAGAGGTTCCTGAGCAGTTCTTC
TRBV27,.,.,TRBJ1-5,CASSLFAGNQPQHF,TGTGCCAGCAGTTTATTCGCGGGAAATCAGCCCCAGCATTTT
TRBV5-1,TRBD1,many,TRBJ1-2,CASSWLDGTDGYTF,TGTGCCAGCAGCTGGTTGGACGGGACAGATGGCTACACCTTC
TRBV9,TRBD2,.,TRBJ2-1,CASSKAGAPLPQFF,TGTGCCAGCAGCAAGGCGGGAGCCCCTCTACCGCAGTTCTTC
TRBV10-3,.,.,TRBJ2-7,CAISTGMPAYEQYF,TGTGCCATCAGCACGGGGATGCCAGCCTACGAGCAGTACTTC
TRBV6-6,TRBD1,.,TRBJ1-5,CASSSLTGMAQPQHF,TGTGCCAGCAGTTCCCTGACAGGGATGGCTCAGCCCCAGCATTTT
TRBV10-3,TRBD2,few,TRBJ2-1,CAITPSRRLAGGGTYNEQFF,TGTGCCATCACCCCCTCCCGGAGACTAGCGGGAGGAGGGACCTACAATGAGCAGTTCTTC
TRBV19,TRBD1,once,TRBJ2-7,CASSPTGPSSYEQYF,TGTGCCAGTAGTCCGACAGGGCCTAGCTCCTACGAGCAGTACTTC
TRBV30,TRBD1,.,TRBJ1-2,CAWTPGTENYGYTF,TGTGCCTGGACTCCAGGGACAGAGAACTATGGCTACACCTTC
TRBV6-4,.,.,TRBJ2-7,CASSDHIYEQYF,TGTGCCAGCAGTGACCACATCTACGAGCAGTACTTC
TRBV11-2,.,.,TRBJ2-7,CASSLGLVNYEQYF,TGTGCCAGCAGCTTAGGACTAGTCAACTACGAGCAGTACTTC
TRBV28,.,.,TRBJ2-3,CASSFRDRDTQYF,TGTGCCAGCAGTTTCCGGGATCGAGATACGCAGTATTTT
TRBV6-5,.,.,TRBJ1-1,CASWRAGNSNTEAFF,TGTGCCAGCTGGAGGGCTGGGAATTCGAACACTGAAGCTTTCTTT
TRBV7-6,TRBD1,.,TRBJ2-7,CASSKIRGKSPYEQYF,TGTGCCAGCAGCAAAATCAGGGGGAAATCCCCCTACGAGCAGTACTTC
TRBV13,.,.,TRBJ1-2,CASTVTDRPNYGYTF,TGTGCCAGCACCGTAACCGACAGACCCAACTATGGCTACACCTTC
TRBV2,TRBD2,.,TRBJ2-7,CATSSGDTYEQYF,TGTGCCACCTCTAGCGGGGACACCTACGAGCAGTACTTC
TRBV9,.,.,TRBJ2-2,CASSVTSLNTGELFF,TGTGCCAGCAGCGTTACTAGTTTGAACACCGGGGAGCTGTTTTTT
TRBV4-2,.,once,TRBJ1-3,CASSAEGPRSPTIYF,TGTGCCAGCAGCGCTGAGGGCCCCCGGTCTCCCACCATATATTTT
TRBV4-1,.,.,TRBJ2-2,CASSQESPQGGTGELFF,TGCGCCAGCAGCCAAGAGTCCCCACAGGGCGGCACCGGGGAGCTGTTTTTT
TRBV28,TRBD1,few,TRBJ2-7,CASSSVGTGGYEQYF,TGTGCCAGCAGTTCAGTGGGGACAGGGGGCTACGAGCAGTACTTC